One sample yielded the 18 T cell receptor beta chains listed below, sequenced in a study of shared clonotypes between healthy human individuals. CD45RO-negative, CCR7-positively selected cells formed the naive CD8 fraction, excluding terminally differentiated effector memory CD45RA+ cells. TCRdb's copy holds only in-frame clones and misses some; the assay was immunoSEQ multiplex PCR. Of some 2.1 million clones in the sample, around 93% are singletons; the top ten hold around 1.8%. The material sequenced was naive CD8+ T cells from PBMCs. Source of these receptors: a man in his late teens or twenties in good health. Some clones in this sample may be carry-over from other donors' samples.

In the case of this clone: Since a much larger clone is just one base distant, this may be a read error. The chain couples TRBV6-6 to TRBJ2-1; 7 bases line up with TRBD1. V lost 5 bases to trimming and J lost 0 bases; unmatched junction nucleotides: 4. Germline values: CDR1 MNHNY, CDR2 SVGAGI (reference sequence). The length of the CDR3 is 15 residues. CDR3 DNA: TGTGCCAGCAGTGAGGGACAGAGCTCCTACAATGAGCAGTTCTTC. Translation gives CASSEGQSSYNEQFF.

The sample holds one count of this clone. The rearrangement joins TRBV7-9 to TRBJ2-7; TRBD1 is a possible D gene (6 bases). Germline assignment: CDR1 SEHNR and CDR2 FQNEAQ (reference sequence). This CDR3 region has 15 residues. Trimming stripped 4 bases from V and 2 bases from J, with 15 bases between. The CDR3 region has the DNA TGTGCCAGCAGCTACCTAGGGGGTGCAACCTACGAGCAGTACTTC. Translating it yields CASSYLGGATYEQYF.

This clone showed up just once. The chain joins TRBV11-2 to TRBJ2-2; tentatively, D is TRBD1 (6 bases). Germline CDR1 is SGHAT and CDR2 is FQNNGV. Trimming cost V 4 bases and J 9 bases, with 15 bases left between them. The CDR3 extends over 14 amino acids. This CDR3 reads CASSWEKGDRELFF. CDR3 DNA: TGTGCCAGCAGCTGGGAAAAGGGGGATAGGGAGCTGTTTTTT.

The chain joins TRBV9 to TRBJ2-1, with D unresolved. Germline-derived CDR1 and CDR2 are SGDLS and YYNGEE. The V end lost 0 bases, the J end lost 5 bases, and 15 bases lay between the germline ends. The CDR3 sequence is 16 residues long. In nucleotides, the CDR3 is TGTGCCAGCAGCGTAGGGCGGAGTCGCGAGGACAATGAGCAGTTCTTC. It is translated as CASSVGRSREDNEQFF.

The genes are TRBV19 and TRBJ2-3, with 9 bases matching TRBD2. V was clipped by 7 bases and J by 2 bases; unmatched bases: 13. Germline values: CDR1 LNHDA, CDR2 SQIVND (reference sequence). This CDR3 is built from 17 residues. CDR3 sequence: CASTAGGQYPNTDTQYF. Written as DNA, the CDR3 is TGTGCCAGTACGGCGGGAGGGCAATACCCAAACACAGATACGCAGTATTTT.

The chain is built from TRBV19 and TRBJ2-5; D possibly corresponds to TRBD1 (6 bases). With 5 bases removed from V and 5 bases from J, the gap between germline ends came to 15 bases. The CDR3 has 14 amino acids. The germline V gene encodes CDR1 LNHDA and CDR2 SQIVND (reference sequence). DNA for the CDR3: TGTGCCAGTAGTCCCCTTACAGGGCTGGAGACCCAGTACTTC. Protein: CASSPLTGLETQYF.

V and J are TRBV7-9 and TRBJ1-5, with TRBD1 matching over 11 bases. In germline, CDR1 is SEHNR, CDR2 FQNEAQ (reference sequence). This CDR3 region has 15 residues. With V trimmed by 5 bases and J by 6 bases, 6 bases remained unmatched. CDR3 sequence: CASSPSDRGLQPQHF. The CDR3 region has the DNA TGTGCCAGCAGCCCGTCGGACAGGGGGCTTCAGCCCCAGCATTTT.

The CDR3 coding sequence is TGCGCCAGCAGCCAAGTACTGAACACCGGGGAGCTGTTTTTT. This encodes CASSQVLNTGELFF. This rearrangement joins TRBV4-1 to TRBJ2-2; no clear D. The V gene lost 1 base and the J gene lost 1 base, with 4 bases spanning the gap. CDR1 MGHRA and CDR2 YSYEKL come from the germline V gene. The CDR3 spans 14 residues.

The chain is built from TRBV14 and TRBJ2-1, with D possibly matching TRBD2 (9 bases). Trimming left V 1 base short and J 3 bases short, with 25 bases between. The germline V gene encodes CDR1 SGHDN and CDR2 FVKESK. This CDR3 spans 20 amino acids. The DNA of the CDR3 is TGTGCCAGCAGCCAAGGGACAGGGTCGATAGCGGGAGCTGGCTACAATGAGCAGTTCTTC. This codes for CASSQGTGSIAGAGYNEQFF.

This chain connects TRBV6-5 to TRBJ1-4; possible D gene TRBD1, 5 bases. Germline assignment: CDR1 MNHEY and CDR2 SVGAGI. Deletions cut 4 bases from V and 7 bases from J, with 13 bases between. The CDR3 has 14 residues. DNA of the CDR3: TGTGCCAGCAGTTCCCTTAAAAGGGGTGAAAAACTGTTTTTT. This gives the protein CASSSLKRGEKLFF.

The J gene is TRBJ2-7, the V gene TRBV4-1, with TRBD2 matching 10 bases. The CDR3 is 16 residues long. The V and J ends lost 0 bases and 0 bases, in that order; junction bases with no gene match: 2. The V gene's germline CDR1 is MGHRA and CDR2 YSYEKL. CDR3: CASSQDRTSGSYEQYF. CDR3 nucleotide sequence: TGCGCCAGCAGCCAAGATCGGACTAGCGGCTCCTACGAGCAGTACTTC.

This clone has just a few counts. The V gene is TRBV28, the J gene TRBJ1-5, with D unresolved. The germline gives CDR1 MDHEN, CDR2 SYDVKM. The CDR3 has 15 amino acids. Between the trimmed V and J ends, which lost 2 bases and 3 bases, there was a span of 11 bases. The CDR3 region has the DNA TGTGCCAGCAGTTTACTAGGGCAGGCCAATCAGCCCCAGCATTTT. Encoded protein: CASSLLGQANQPQHF.

The chain carries TRBV27 and TRBJ2-7, with D possibly matching TRBD1 (6 bases). Trimming removed 5 bases from V and 5 bases from J, with 13 bases in between. CDR3 length: 13 amino acids. The germline V gene encodes CDR1 MNHEY and CDR2 SMNVEV (reference sequence). In DNA, the CDR3 is TGTGCCAGCAGTCCGAGACAGGCCCACGAGCAGTACTTC. It specifies CASSPRQAHEQYF.

The chain joins TRBV5-1 to TRBJ2-3; 11 bases are shared with TRBD2. Germline lookup yields CDR1 SGHRS and CDR2 YFSETQ. The length of the CDR3 is 21 residues. The junction had 21 bases not matched to a gene; V was cut back by 5 bases and J by 1 base. The DNA for the CDR3 is TGCGCCAGCAGTCGGACGGGACTAGCGGAGCCACCGAGGGACGGCACAGATACGCAGTATTTT. It is translated as CASSRTGLAEPPRDGTDTQYF. Based on the CDR3 plus reference TRBV5-1 and TRBJ2-3, the full variable domain is KAGVTQTPRYLIKTRGQQVTLSCSPISGHRSVSWYQQTPGQGLQFLFEYFSETQRNKGNFPGRFSGRQFSNSRSEMNVSTLELGDSALYLCASSRTGLAEPPRDGTDTQYFGPGTRLTVL.

The chain is built from TRBV5-1 and TRBJ2-7; D remains unclear. The CDR3 runs 15 residues. Looked up from germline, CDR1 is SGHRS and CDR2 is YFSETQ. V lost 1 base and J 0 bases, leaving 11 bases between the germline ends. The CDR3 region is CASSLWAGPSYEQYF. CDR3 coding DNA: TGCGCCAGCAGCTTGTGGGCCGGACCCTCCTACGAGCAGTACTTC. Looking up the rest from reference TRBV5-1 and TRBJ2-7 gives the full variable domain: KAGVTQTPRYLIKTRGQQVTLSCSPISGHRSVSWYQQTPGQGLQFLFEYFSETQRNKGNFPGRFSGRQFSNSRSEMNVSTLELGDSALYLCASSLWAGPSYEQYFGPGTRLTVT.

As regards this clone: The sample holds other DNA sequences that translate to the same CDR3. The CDR3 DNA reads TGTGCCAGCAGTTTCGGGCTGTACAATGAGCAGTTCTTC. Protein: CASSFGLYNEQFF. The chain employs TRBV27 and TRBJ2-1, with D unclear. This CDR3 is 13 amino acids long. Trimming pared 3 bases from V and 4 bases from J, leaving 7 bases between. Germline lookup yields CDR1 MNHEY and CDR2 SMNVEV (reference sequence).

CDR3 in amino acids: CASSGSLGDTQYF. DNA of the CDR3: TGTGCCAGCAGTGGTTCCTTAGGTGATACGCAGTATTTT. This chain uses TRBV6-1 with TRBJ2-3; D gene ambiguous. V lost 4 bases to trimming and J lost 6 bases, with 11 bases between them. CDR1 is MNHNS and CDR2 is SASEGT in the germline V gene. CDR3 length equals 13 residues.

The genes are TRBV6-1 and TRBJ1-1, with D perhaps matching TRBD1 (6 bases). Trimming shortened V by 2 bases and J by 3 bases, and 13 bases separated the two germline ends. The CDR3 sequence is 15 residues long. In germline, CDR1 is MNHNS, CDR2 SASEGT. The CDR3 sequence: CASSEIRGIDTEAFF. The CDR3 nucleotides are TGTGCCAGCAGTGAAATAAGGGGGATTGACACTGAAGCTTTCTTT.